Listed below are T cell receptor beta chains from one sample, sequenced in a study of blood T cell repertoires in COVID-19. Data came from immunoSEQ multiplex PCR; TCRdb stores just in-frame clones and leaves some out. Here the sample spans roughly 500,000 clones, approximately 92% being singletons. The sample taken for sequencing was peripheral blood. Receptor source: a man in his late teens or twenties with COVID-19, enrolled during active disease. The CDR3 runs from the conserved cysteine through the conserved F or W. D genes are given only for firm matches. Size is stated for part of the rows, as once, few or many counts, or as a class when the clone is expanded.

abundance: NA
d_gene: NA
j_gene: TRBJ2-5
v_gene: TRBV3-1/TRBV3-2
CDR3nt: TGTGCCAGCAGCCAAGATTTGGGGCCGGAGACCCAGTACTTC
CDR3aa: CASSQDLGPETQYF

abundance: NA
d_gene: NA
j_gene: TRBJ2-7
v_gene: TRBV11-3
CDR3nt: TGTGCCAGCAGCTCCCCGCCAGGCCCACCCACGGACTTC
CDR3aa: CASSSPPGPPTDF

abundance: NA
d_gene: NA
j_gene: TRBJ1-1
v_gene: TRBV3-1/TRBV3-2
CDR3nt: TGTGCCAGCAGCCGGGGGGTAGGAACTGAAGCTTTCTTT
CDR3aa: CASSRGVGTEAFF

abundance: NA
d_gene: NA
j_gene: TRBJ1-1
v_gene: TRBV6-4
CDR3nt: TGTGCCAGCAGTGGTCGGGGGAGGAACACTGAAGCTTTCTTT
CDR3aa: CASSGRGRNTEAFF

abundance: NA
d_gene: TRBD1
j_gene: TRBJ2-7
v_gene: TRBV7-9
CDR3nt: TGTGCCAGCAGCTCGCCGGGACAGGGTCCCGAGCGGCCGGCCTACGAGCAGTACTTC
CDR3aa: CASSSPGQGPERPAYEQYF

abundance: NA
d_gene: NA
j_gene: TRBJ2-5
v_gene: TRBV15
CDR3nt: TGTGCCACCAGCAGAGATCGTGGGCAGCAAGAGACCCAGTACTTC
CDR3aa: CATSRDRGQQETQYF

abundance: NA
d_gene: TRBD1
j_gene: TRBJ1-3
v_gene: TRBV5-1
CDR3nt: TGCGCCAGCAGCTTCACAGGGGATGGAAACACCATATATTTT
CDR3aa: CASSFTGDGNTIYF

abundance: NA
d_gene: NA
j_gene: TRBJ2-5
v_gene: TRBV15
CDR3nt: TGTGCCACCAGCGGAAGCGGAGCCGGGGAGACCCAGTACTTC
CDR3aa: CATSGSGAGETQYF

abundance: once
d_gene: TRBD1
j_gene: TRBJ1-1
v_gene: TRBV27
CDR3nt: TGTGCCAGCAGTCTTCGGACAGGGAAATCCACTGAAGCTTTCTTT
CDR3aa: CASSLRTGKSTEAFF

abundance: NA
d_gene: NA
j_gene: TRBJ1-4
v_gene: TRBV19
CDR3nt: TGTGCCAGTAGTCCTTCTCCGACGAGGGATGAAAAACTGTTTTTT
CDR3aa: CASSPSPTRDEKLFF

abundance: NA
d_gene: NA
j_gene: TRBJ1-2
v_gene: TRBV19
CDR3nt: TGTGCCAGTAGTATTGCCATTCTAAACTATGGCTACACCTTC
CDR3aa: CASSIAILNYGYTF

abundance: NA
d_gene: TRBD1
j_gene: TRBJ2-1
v_gene: TRBV7-9
CDR3nt: TGTGCCAGCACCCGACAGGGGCTCAACTTTGCTGAGCAGTTCTTC
CDR3aa: CASTRQGLNFAEQFF

abundance: NA
d_gene: NA
j_gene: TRBJ2-7
v_gene: TRBV19
CDR3nt: TGTGCCAGTAGCCCAATGTATCTTTCCAGCGAGCAGTACTTC
CDR3aa: CASSPMYLSSEQYF

abundance: NA
d_gene: NA
j_gene: TRBJ1-5
v_gene: TRBV6-5
CDR3nt: TGTGCCAGCGGGGGAGGGTATAATCAGCCCCAGCATTTT
CDR3aa: CASGGGYNQPQHF

abundance: once
d_gene: NA
j_gene: TRBJ2-2
v_gene: TRBV24-1
CDR3nt: TGTGCCACCACAGGGGGGAGCGGGGAGCTGTTTTTT
CDR3aa: CATTGGSGELFF

abundance: NA
d_gene: NA
j_gene: TRBJ1-5
v_gene: TRBV29-1
CDR3nt: TGCAGCGTTGAAGAGGGGGCCGGACAGCCCCAGCATTTT
CDR3aa: CSVEEGAGQPQHF

abundance: NA
d_gene: NA
j_gene: TRBJ1-6
v_gene: TRBV3-1/TRBV3-2
CDR3nt: TGTGCCAGCAGCCAAGGAGGCAGGGGCTTTTCACCCCTCCACTTT
CDR3aa: CASSQGGRGFSPLHF

abundance: NA
d_gene: NA
j_gene: TRBJ2-3
v_gene: TRBV6-6
CDR3nt: TGTGCCAGCAGTTACCCCGAGTCCACAGATACGCAGTATTTT
CDR3aa: CASSYPESTDTQYF

abundance: NA
d_gene: TRBD2
j_gene: TRBJ2-7
v_gene: TRBV11-2
CDR3nt: TGTGCCAGCAGCTCGACTAGCGGGAGTTGGCGGTACGAGCAGTACTTC
CDR3aa: CASSSTSGSWRYEQYF

abundance: NA
d_gene: TRBD1
j_gene: TRBJ2-7
v_gene: TRBV5-1
CDR3nt: TGCGCCAGTTCCGGGACAGGGGGCTACGAGCAGTACTTC
CDR3aa: CASSGTGGYEQYF

abundance: NA
d_gene: NA
j_gene: TRBJ2-3
v_gene: TRBV19
CDR3nt: TGTGCCAGTAGTGTAACCGGGGGCACAGATACGCAGTATTTT
CDR3aa: CASSVTGGTDTQYF

abundance: NA
d_gene: NA
j_gene: TRBJ1-2
v_gene: TRBV29-1
CDR3nt: TGCAGCGTTGAAGAAGGGGGCTATGGCTACACCTTC
CDR3aa: CSVEEGGYGYTF

abundance: NA
d_gene: NA
j_gene: TRBJ2-5
v_gene: TRBV11-2
CDR3nt: TGTGCCAGCAGCTTAGAAGGGGGTGGTGGCCGGCCCCAGTACTTC
CDR3aa: CASSLEGGGGRPQYF

abundance: NA
d_gene: NA
j_gene: TRBJ2-5
v_gene: TRBV6-1
CDR3nt: TGTGCCAGCAGTGAACGTCTAGTCGGGGAGACCCAGTACTTC
CDR3aa: CASSERLVGETQYF

abundance: NA
d_gene: TRBD2
j_gene: TRBJ2-7
v_gene: TRBV7-9
CDR3nt: TGTGCCAGCAGCTCTTCCCGTAGCGGGCTCAAATCCTACGAGCAGTACTTC
CDR3aa: CASSSSRSGLKSYEQYF

abundance: NA
d_gene: NA
j_gene: TRBJ2-7
v_gene: TRBV21-1
CDR3nt: TGTGCCAGCAGCATCCACCCCTTTCCCTTGAGGGAGACTAGCGGGACCTACGAGCAGTACTTC
CDR3aa: CASSIHPFPLRETSGTYEQYF

abundance: NA
d_gene: NA
j_gene: TRBJ1-6
v_gene: TRBV9
CDR3nt: TGTGCCAGCAGCGGGTCCCGGAGTTCACCCCTCCACTTT
CDR3aa: CASSGSRSSPLHF

abundance: NA
d_gene: NA
j_gene: TRBJ2-5
v_gene: TRBV2
CDR3nt: TGTGCCAGCGGGTGGGCAGAGACCCAGTACTTC
CDR3aa: CASGWAETQYF

abundance: NA
d_gene: TRBD1
j_gene: TRBJ1-1
v_gene: TRBV29-1
CDR3nt: TGCAGCGTTCTTCAGGGGGCTCGCACTGAAGCTTTCTTT
CDR3aa: CSVLQGARTEAFF

abundance: NA
d_gene: TRBD1
j_gene: TRBJ2-1
v_gene: TRBV10-1
CDR3nt: TGCGCCAGCAGTAGGACAGGGATGGATGAGCAGTTCTTC
CDR3aa: CASSRTGMDEQFF

abundance: once
d_gene: NA
j_gene: TRBJ2-3
v_gene: TRBV12-3/TRBV12-4
CDR3nt: TGTGCCAGCAGTTTATTAGCGGATACGCAGTATTTT
CDR3aa: CASSLLADTQYF

abundance: NA
d_gene: NA
j_gene: TRBJ2-7
v_gene: TRBV7-2
CDR3nt: TGTGCCAGCAGCTCCCCAGGGCCCTACGAGCAGTACTTC
CDR3aa: CASSSPGPYEQYF

abundance: NA
d_gene: TRBD2
j_gene: TRBJ2-1
v_gene: TRBV27
CDR3nt: TGTGCCAGCAGTTTATTGGGTCTTTCGGGAGGCTCCTACAATGAGCAGTTCTTC
CDR3aa: CASSLLGLSGGSYNEQFF

abundance: NA
d_gene: TRBD1
j_gene: TRBJ2-7
v_gene: TRBV29-1
CDR3nt: TGCAGCGTTGTGGACAGGGTCCCCTACGAGCAGTACTTC
CDR3aa: CSVVDRVPYEQYF

abundance: NA
d_gene: TRBD1
j_gene: TRBJ2-7
v_gene: TRBV30
CDR3nt: TGTGCCTGGAGTGCCGACAGGGGGCCCTACGAGCAGTACTTC
CDR3aa: CAWSADRGPYEQYF

abundance: NA
d_gene: NA
j_gene: TRBJ2-5
v_gene: TRBV2
CDR3nt: TGTGCCAGCAGTGTCAGCGGAGGAGAGACCCAGTACTTC
CDR3aa: CASSVSGGETQYF

abundance: NA
d_gene: TRBD1
j_gene: TRBJ1-1
v_gene: TRBV19
CDR3nt: TGTGCCAGTAGTTACGTGACAGGGGCGGGCACTGAAGCTTTCTTT
CDR3aa: CASSYVTGAGTEAFF

abundance: NA
d_gene: TRBD2
j_gene: TRBJ2-1
v_gene: TRBV5-1
CDR3nt: TGCGCCAGCAGCTCCCGGACTAGCGGGGGGTACAATGAGCAGTTCTTC
CDR3aa: CASSSRTSGGYNEQFF

abundance: NA
d_gene: NA
j_gene: TRBJ2-7
v_gene: TRBV19
CDR3nt: TGTGCCAGTAGTTCCCGGGGTTTAGAGAGGGACGAGCAGTACTTC
CDR3aa: CASSSRGLERDEQYF

abundance: once
d_gene: TRBD2
j_gene: TRBJ2-7
v_gene: TRBV19
CDR3nt: TGTGCCAGTAGTATAGGACTAGCGGATCTCTACGAGCAGTACTTC
CDR3aa: CASSIGLADLYEQYF

abundance: NA
d_gene: NA
j_gene: TRBJ2-2
v_gene: TRBV2
CDR3nt: TGTGCCAGCAGTGAAGGACTAGTCCCCAGCGGGGAGCTGTTTTTT
CDR3aa: CASSEGLVPSGELFF

abundance: NA
d_gene: TRBD1
j_gene: TRBJ2-7
v_gene: TRBV2
CDR3nt: TGTGCCAGCAGCCTTGGACAGGGCCTCTCCTACGAGCAGTACTTC
CDR3aa: CASSLGQGLSYEQYF

abundance: NA
d_gene: TRBD1
j_gene: TRBJ2-1
v_gene: TRBV7-9
CDR3nt: TGTGCCAGCAGCTACGGGACAGGGCATGAGCAGTTCTTC
CDR3aa: CASSYGTGHEQFF